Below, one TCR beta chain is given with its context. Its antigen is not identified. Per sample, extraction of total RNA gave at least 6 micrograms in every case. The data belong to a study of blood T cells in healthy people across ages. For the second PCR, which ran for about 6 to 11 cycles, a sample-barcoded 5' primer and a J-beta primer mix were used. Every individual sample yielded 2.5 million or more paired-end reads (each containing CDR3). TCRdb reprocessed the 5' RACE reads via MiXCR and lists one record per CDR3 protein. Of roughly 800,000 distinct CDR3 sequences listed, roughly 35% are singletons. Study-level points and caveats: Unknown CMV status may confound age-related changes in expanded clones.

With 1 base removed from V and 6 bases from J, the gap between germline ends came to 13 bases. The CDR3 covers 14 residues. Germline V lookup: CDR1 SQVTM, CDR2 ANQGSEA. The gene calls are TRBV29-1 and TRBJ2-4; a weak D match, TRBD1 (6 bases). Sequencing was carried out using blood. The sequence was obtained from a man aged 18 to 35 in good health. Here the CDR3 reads CSVEVPGESNIQYF. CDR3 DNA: TGCAGCGTTGAAGTACCAGGGGAGTCAAACATTCAGTACTTC.